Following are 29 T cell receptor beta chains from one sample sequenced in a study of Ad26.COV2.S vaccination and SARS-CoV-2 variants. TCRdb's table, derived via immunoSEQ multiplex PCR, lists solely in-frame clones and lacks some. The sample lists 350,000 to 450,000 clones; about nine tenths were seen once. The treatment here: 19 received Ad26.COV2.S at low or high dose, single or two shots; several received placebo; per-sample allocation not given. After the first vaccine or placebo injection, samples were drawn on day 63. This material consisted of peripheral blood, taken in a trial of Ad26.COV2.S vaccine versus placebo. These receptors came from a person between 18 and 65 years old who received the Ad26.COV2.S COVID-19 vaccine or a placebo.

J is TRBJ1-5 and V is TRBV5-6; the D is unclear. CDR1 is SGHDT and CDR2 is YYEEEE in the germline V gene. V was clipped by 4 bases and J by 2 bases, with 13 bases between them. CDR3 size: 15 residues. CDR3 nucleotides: TGTGCCAGCAGCCTCGGGCCATGGGGCAATCAGCCCCAGCATTTT. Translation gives CASSLGPWGNQPQHF.

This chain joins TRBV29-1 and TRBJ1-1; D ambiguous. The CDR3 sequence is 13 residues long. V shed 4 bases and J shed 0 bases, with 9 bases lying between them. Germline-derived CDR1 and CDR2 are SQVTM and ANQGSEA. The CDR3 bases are TGCAGCGTTGTCCTCAGACTGAACACTGAAGCTTTCTTT. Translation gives CSVVLRLNTEAFF.

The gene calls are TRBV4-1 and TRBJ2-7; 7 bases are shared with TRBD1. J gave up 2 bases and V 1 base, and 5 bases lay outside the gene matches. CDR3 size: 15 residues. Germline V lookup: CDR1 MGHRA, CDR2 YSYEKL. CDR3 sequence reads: CASSQGGQGAYEQYF. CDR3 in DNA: TGCGCCAGCAGCCAAGGCGGGCAGGGGGCCTACGAGCAGTACTTC.

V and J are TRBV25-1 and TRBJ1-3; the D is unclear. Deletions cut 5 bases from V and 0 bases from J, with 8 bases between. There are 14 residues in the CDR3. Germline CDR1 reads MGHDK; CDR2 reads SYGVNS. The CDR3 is CASSPFASGNTIYF. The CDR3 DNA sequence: TGTGCCAGCAGTCCCTTTGCCTCTGGAAACACCATATATTTT.

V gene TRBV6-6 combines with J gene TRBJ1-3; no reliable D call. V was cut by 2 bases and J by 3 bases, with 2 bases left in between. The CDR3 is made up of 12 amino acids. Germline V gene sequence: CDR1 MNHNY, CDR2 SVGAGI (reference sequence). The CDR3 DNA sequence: TGTGCCAGCAGTTACGGTGGAAACACCATATATTTT. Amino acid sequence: CASSYGGNTIYF.

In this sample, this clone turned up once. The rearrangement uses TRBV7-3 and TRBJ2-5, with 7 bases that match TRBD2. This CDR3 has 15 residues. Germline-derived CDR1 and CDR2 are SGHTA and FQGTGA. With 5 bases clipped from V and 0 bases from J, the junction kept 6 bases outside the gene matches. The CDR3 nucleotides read TGTGCCAGCAGCGTTTCCGGGGGGTACCAAGAGACCCAGTACTTC. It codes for CASSVSGGYQETQYF.

The CDR3 is CASSPHGSPYEQYF. Written as DNA, the CDR3 is TGTGCCAGCAGCCCACATGGGTCCCCCTACGAGCAGTACTTC. The V gene is TRBV11-3, the J gene TRBJ2-7; no clear D. With 5 bases removed from V and 2 bases from J, the gap between germline ends came to 13 bases. Germline V gene lookup returns CDR1 SGHNT and CDR2 YENEEA. There are 14 residues in the CDR3.

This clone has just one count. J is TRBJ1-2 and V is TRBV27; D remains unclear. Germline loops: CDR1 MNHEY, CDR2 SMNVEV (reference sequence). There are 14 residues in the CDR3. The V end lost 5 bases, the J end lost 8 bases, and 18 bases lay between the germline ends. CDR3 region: CASSPPDTRAGYTF. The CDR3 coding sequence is TGTGCCAGCAGTCCCCCCGACACCCGGGCCGGCTACACCTTC.

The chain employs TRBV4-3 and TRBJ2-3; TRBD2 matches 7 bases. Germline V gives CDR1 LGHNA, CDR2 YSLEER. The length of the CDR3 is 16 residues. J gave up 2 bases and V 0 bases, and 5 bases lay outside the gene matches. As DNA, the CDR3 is TGCGCCAGCAGCCAAGATGGGGGGGTGGTCACAGATACGCAGTATTTT. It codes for CASSQDGGVVTDTQYF.

The CDR3 DNA reads as TGTGCCAGCAGTTTATGGGAGGGGGACCCCTACGAGCAGTACTTC. Its protein product is CASSLWEGDPYEQYF. The chain is built from TRBV27 and TRBJ2-7; D is perhaps TRBD2 (7 bases). In germline, CDR1 is MNHEY, CDR2 SMNVEV (reference sequence). The V gene lost 1 base and the J gene lost 2 bases, with 12 bases spanning the gap. CDR3 length equals 15 residues.

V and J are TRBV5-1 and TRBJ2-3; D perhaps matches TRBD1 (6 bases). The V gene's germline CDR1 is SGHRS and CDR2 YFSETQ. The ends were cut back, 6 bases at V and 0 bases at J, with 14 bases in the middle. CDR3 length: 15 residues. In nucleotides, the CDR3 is TGCGCCAGCACCTTCCAGGGGCCTAGCACAGATACGCAGTATTTT. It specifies CASTFQGPSTDTQYF.

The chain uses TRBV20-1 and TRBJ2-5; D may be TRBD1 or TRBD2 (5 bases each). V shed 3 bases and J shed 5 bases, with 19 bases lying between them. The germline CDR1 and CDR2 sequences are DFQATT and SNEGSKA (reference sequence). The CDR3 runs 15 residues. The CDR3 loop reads CSASPSGRPLETQYF. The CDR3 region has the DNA TGCAGTGCTAGTCCTTCGGGACGGCCTTTGGAGACCCAGTACTTC.

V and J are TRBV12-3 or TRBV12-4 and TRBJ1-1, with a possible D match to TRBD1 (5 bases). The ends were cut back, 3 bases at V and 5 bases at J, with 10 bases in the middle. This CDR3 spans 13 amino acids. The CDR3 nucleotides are TGTGCCAGCAGTTTTCAGGCAGGGACTGAAGCTTTCTTT. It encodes CASSFQAGTEAFF.

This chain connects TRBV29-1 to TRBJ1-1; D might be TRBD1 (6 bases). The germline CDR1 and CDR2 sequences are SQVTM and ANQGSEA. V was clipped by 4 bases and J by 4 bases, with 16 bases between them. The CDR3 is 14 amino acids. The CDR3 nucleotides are TGCAGCGTTGTTTTTCGGGGGCAGGGCACTGAAGCTTTCTTT. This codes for CSVVFRGQGTEAFF.

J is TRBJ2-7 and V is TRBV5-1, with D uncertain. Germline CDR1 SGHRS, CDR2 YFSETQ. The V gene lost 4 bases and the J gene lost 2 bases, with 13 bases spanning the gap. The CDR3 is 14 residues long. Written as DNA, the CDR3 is TGCGCCAGCAGCATTCGCGGTGACCCCTACGAGCAGTACTTC. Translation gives CASSIRGDPYEQYF.

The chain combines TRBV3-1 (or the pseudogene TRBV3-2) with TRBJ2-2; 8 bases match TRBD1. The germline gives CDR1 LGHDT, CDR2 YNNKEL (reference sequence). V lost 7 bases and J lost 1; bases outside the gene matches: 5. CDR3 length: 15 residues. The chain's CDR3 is CASTPGTGNTGELFF. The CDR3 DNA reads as TGTGCCAGCACCCCAGGGACAGGGAACACCGGGGAGCTGTTTTTT.

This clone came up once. The CDR3 DNA is TGTGCCAGCAGCCCCGGGGGCGCGGGTGAAAAACTGTTTTTT. It is translated as CASSPGGAGEKLFF. The chain recombines TRBV4-2 with TRBJ1-4, with D possibly being TRBD1 (6 bases). V was cut by 4 bases and J by 7 bases, with 13 bases left in between. The CDR3 extends over 14 amino acids. Per the germline V gene, CDR1 is LGHNA and CDR2 is YNFKEQ.

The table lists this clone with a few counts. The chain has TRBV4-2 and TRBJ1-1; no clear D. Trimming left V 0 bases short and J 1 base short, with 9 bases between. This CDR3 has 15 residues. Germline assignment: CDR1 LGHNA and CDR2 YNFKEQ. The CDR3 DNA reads TGTGCCAGCAGCCAAGAACGCTTCCGGAACACTGAAGCTTTCTTT. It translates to CASSQERFRNTEAFF.

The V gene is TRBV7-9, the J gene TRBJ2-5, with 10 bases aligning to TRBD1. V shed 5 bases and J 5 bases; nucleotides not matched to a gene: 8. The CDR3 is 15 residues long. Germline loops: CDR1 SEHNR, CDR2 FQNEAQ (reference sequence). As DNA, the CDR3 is TGTGCCAGCAGCCCCGGGACAGGGGAGATGGAGACCCAGTACTTC. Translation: CASSPGTGEMETQYF.

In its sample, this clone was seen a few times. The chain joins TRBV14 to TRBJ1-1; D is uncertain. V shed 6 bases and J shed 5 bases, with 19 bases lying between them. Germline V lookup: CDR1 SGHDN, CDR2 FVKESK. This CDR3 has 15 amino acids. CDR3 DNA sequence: TGTGCCAGCAGTCCATTGGGCCCCCCTGGGACTGAAGCTTTCTTT. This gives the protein CASSPLGPPGTEAFF.

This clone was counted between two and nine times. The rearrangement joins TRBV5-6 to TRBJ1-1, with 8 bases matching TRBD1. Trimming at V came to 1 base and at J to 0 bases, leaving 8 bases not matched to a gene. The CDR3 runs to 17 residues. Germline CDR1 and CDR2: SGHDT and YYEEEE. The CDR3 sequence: CASSLYGTGPMNTEAFF. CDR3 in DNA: TGTGCCAGCAGCTTGTATGGGACAGGCCCAATGAACACTGAAGCTTTCTTT. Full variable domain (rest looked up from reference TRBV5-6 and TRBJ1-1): DAGVTQSPTHLIKTRGQQVTLRCSPKSGHDTVSWYQQALGQGPQFIFQYYEEEERQRGNFPDRFSGHQFPNYSSELNVNALLLGDSALYLCASSLYGTGPMNTEAFFGQGTRLTVV.

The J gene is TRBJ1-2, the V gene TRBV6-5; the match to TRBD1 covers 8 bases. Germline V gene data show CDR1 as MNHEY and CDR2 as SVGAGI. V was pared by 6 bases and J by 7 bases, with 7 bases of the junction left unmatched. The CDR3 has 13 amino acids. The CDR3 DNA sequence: TGTGCCAGCAGACAGGGGGTCTGGGGTGGCTACACCTTC. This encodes CASRQGVWGGYTF.

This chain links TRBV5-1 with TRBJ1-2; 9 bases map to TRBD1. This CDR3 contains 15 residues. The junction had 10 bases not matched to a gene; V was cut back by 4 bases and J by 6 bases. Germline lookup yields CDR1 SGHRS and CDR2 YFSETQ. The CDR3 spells CASSPDRGFKDGYTF. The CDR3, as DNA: TGCGCCAGCAGCCCGGACAGGGGCTTTAAGGATGGCTACACCTTC.

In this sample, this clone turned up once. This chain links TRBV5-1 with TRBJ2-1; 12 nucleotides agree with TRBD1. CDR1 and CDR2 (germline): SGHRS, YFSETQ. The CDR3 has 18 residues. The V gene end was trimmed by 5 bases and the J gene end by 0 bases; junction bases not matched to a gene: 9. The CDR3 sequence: CASRRGQGALTSYNEQFF. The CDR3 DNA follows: TGCGCCAGCAGGAGGGGACAGGGGGCCCTCACCTCCTACAATGAGCAGTTCTTC.

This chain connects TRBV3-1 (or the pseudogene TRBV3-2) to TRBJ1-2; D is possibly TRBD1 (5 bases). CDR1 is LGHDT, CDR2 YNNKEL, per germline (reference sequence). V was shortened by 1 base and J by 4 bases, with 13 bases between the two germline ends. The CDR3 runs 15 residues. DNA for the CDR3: TGTGCCAGCAGCCAAGCCGCAGGGACGGGCTATGGCTACACCTTC. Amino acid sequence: CASSQAAGTGYGYTF.

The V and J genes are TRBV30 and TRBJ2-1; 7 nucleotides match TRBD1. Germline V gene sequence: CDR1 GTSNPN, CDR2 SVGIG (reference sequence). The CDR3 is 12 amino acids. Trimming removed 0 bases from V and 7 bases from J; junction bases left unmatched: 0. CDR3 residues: CAWSVQGNEQFF. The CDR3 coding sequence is TGTGCCTGGAGTGTACAGGGGAATGAGCAGTTCTTC.

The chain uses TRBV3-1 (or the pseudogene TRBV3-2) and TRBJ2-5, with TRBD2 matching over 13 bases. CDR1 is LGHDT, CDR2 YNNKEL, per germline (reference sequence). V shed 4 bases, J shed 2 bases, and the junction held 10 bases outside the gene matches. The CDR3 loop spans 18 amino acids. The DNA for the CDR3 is TGTGCCAGCAGCCTTAGCGGACTAGCGGGGGTCCGTCAAGAGACCCAGTACTTC. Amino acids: CASSLSGLAGVRQETQYF.

In nucleotides, the CDR3 is TGTGCCAGCAGCGTAGGGGACAGGGCCAGCCCCGGGTCCTACGAGCAGTACTTC. It yields the protein CASSVGDRASPGSYEQYF. V usage is TRBV9 and J usage is TRBJ2-7, with 9 nucleotides matching TRBD1. CDR3 size: 18 residues. Germline values: CDR1 SGDLS, CDR2 YYNGEE. V trimming: 0 bases; J trimming: 1 base; junction bases outside the gene matches: 11.

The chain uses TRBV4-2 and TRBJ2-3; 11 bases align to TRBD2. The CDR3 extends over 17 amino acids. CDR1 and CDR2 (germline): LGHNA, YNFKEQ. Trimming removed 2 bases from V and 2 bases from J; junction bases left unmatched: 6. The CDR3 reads CASSQQTSGAYTDTQYF. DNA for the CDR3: TGTGCCAGCAGCCAACAGACTAGCGGGGCCTACACAGATACGCAGTATTTT.